This entry is about one TCR beta chain. Its antigen is not known. At one end, the junction sequence differs from germline, possibly due to a read error. This sample is drawn from a study of T cell responses to AZD1222 COVID-19 vaccine. The study's findings and limits: Regions left unmutated in variants are reportedly the target of nearly half of spike-specific TCRs. Just a handful of AZD1222 recipients were seropositive at baseline. Spike-specific TCR breadth and depth grew following two AZD1222 doses. Most donors were white British, females outnumbered males, and clonal diversity was possibly underestimated.

Profiling relied on immunoSEQ multiplex PCR, and the TCRdb table lists in-frame clones only, not all of them. Of approximately 100,000 clones listed, 85% to 90% were seen once; the top ten hold over 15%. Germline loops: CDR1 MGHDK, CDR2 SYGVNS. CDR3 size: 12 residues. The TCR originated in an adult in good health. Here the sequenced sample was peripheral blood, taken on day 0 of AZD1222 vaccination. The genes are TRBV25-1 and TRBJ1-4; a possible D gene is TRBD1 (5 bases). The chain's CDR3 is CASSRTPGTVLF. The CDR3 DNA reads TGTGCCAGCAGCCGAACACCAGGGACCGTACTTTTT.